The rows below give T cell receptor beta chains drawn from one sample of a study of T cell repertoires in cytomegalovirus infection. Their antigen targets remain unknown. TCRdb reprocessed the reads with MiXCR, giving one entry per CDR3 protein. Of about 920,000 distinct CDR3 sequences in the sample, 31% were seen once. Material: cultured CD8+ T cells from PBMCs, obtained from culture after CMV antigen stimulation. These receptors were obtained from a human donor in good health (CMV status not recorded). Some clones in this sample may be carry-over from other donors' samples. CDR3s include the opening cysteine and the closing phenylalanine or tryptophan. A D gene is named only where the DNA matches it firmly. Clone size, where shown, is once, few, many, or a class for clones that have expanded.

V	J	D	size	DNA	CDR3
TRBV14	TRBJ2-7	TRBD2	few	TGTGCCAGCGCCCCGCTAGCGGGGGGCTCCTACGAGCAGTACTTC	CASAPLAGGSYEQYF
TRBV12-3/TRBV12-4	TRBJ2-7	TRBD1	NA	TGTGCCAGCAGTCCGACAGGGTTGATCGAGCAGTACTTC	CASSPTGLIEQYF
TRBV28	TRBJ1-1	TRBD1	NA	TGTGCCAGCAGTTTACGGGAGACAGGGGCAATGAACACTGAAGCTTTCTTT	CASSLRETGAMNTEAFF
TRBV6-2/TRBV6-3	TRBJ1-1	NA	NA	TGTGCCAGCAGGTCAGGATCTGAAGCTTTCTTT	CASRSGSEAFF
TRBV4-1	TRBJ2-5	NA	NA	TGCGCCAGCAGCCAAGGACCTGGCTCATTCCAAGAGACCCAGTACTTC	CASSQGPGSFQETQYF
TRBV12-3/TRBV12-4	TRBJ2-2	TRBD2	few	TGTGCCAGCAGTTTGGCGGGGGGTTGGACCGGGGAGCTGTTTTTT	CASSLAGGWTGELFF
TRBV5-6	TRBJ1-2	TRBD1	many	TGTGCCAGCAGCTTGGGGGGACAGCCCTATGGCTACACCTTC	CASSLGGQPYGYTF
TRBV11-1	TRBJ2-1	TRBD1	NA	TGTGCCAGCAGCCCGACGGGACAGGTAGACAATGAGCAGTTCTTC	CASSPTGQVDNEQFF
TRBV6-5	TRBJ1-2	TRBD1	few	TGTGCCAGCAGTTACCGGGGGACAGGCTACTATGGCTACACCTTC	CASSYRGTGYYGYTF
TRBV7-2	TRBJ2-2	TRBD1	many	TGTGCCAGCAGCTTAGATCGGACAGGGGTCACCGGGGAGCTGTTTTTT	CASSLDRTGVTGELFF
TRBV7-6	TRBJ2-3	NA	NA	TGTGCCAGCAGCTCCGCCTGGGCGACCACAGATACGCAGTATTTT	CASSSAWATTDTQYF
TRBV6-2/TRBV6-3	TRBJ2-2	TRBD2	NA	TGTGCCAGCAGCAAGCTAGCGGAGAACACCGGGGAGCTGTTTTTT	CASSKLAENTGELFF
TRBV7-9	TRBJ2-4	NA	few	TGTGCCAGCACCTCGGAGGGGTGGGGGAGAAACATTCAGTACTTC	CASTSEGWGRNIQYF
TRBV7-6	TRBJ2-7	NA	few	TGTGCCAGCAGCTTAGGGGGGGGCCTGGCCGAGCAGTACTTC	CASSLGGGLAEQYF
TRBV4-1	TRBJ2-2	NA	NA	TGCGCCAGCAGCCAAGGGTCAGGGTTCGCCGGGGAGCTGTTTTTT	CASSQGSGFAGELFF
TRBV7-6	TRBJ1-1	NA	many	TGTGCCAGCAGCTTAGATCCAGTGAACACTGAAGCTTTCTTT	CASSLDPVNTEAFF
TRBV5-1	TRBJ1-2	NA	NA	TGCGCCAGCAGCGCCGCGAGTACTAACTATGGCTACACCTTC	CASSAASTNYGYTF
TRBV7-2	TRBJ2-1	TRBD2	many	TGTGCCAGCAGCTTAGAGGGCCAGGGGGGACTAGCGGTACCCTTTTCCTACAATGAGCAGTTCTTC	CASSLEGQGGLAVPFSYNEQFF
TRBV18	TRBJ1-5	TRBD1	few	TGTGCCAGCTCAAGGGACAGGGCGATTAGCAATCAGCCCCAGCATTTT	CASSRDRAISNQPQHF
TRBV27	TRBJ2-1	TRBD1	NA	TGTGCCAGCACCCAGGGACAGGGGGCAAACAATGAGCAGTTCTTC	CASTQGQGANNEQFF
TRBV27	TRBJ1-2	NA	NA	TGTGCCAGCAGCGACAACCCCCACTATGGCTACACCTTC	CASSDNPHYGYTF
TRBV15	TRBJ1-1	NA	few	TGTGCCACCAGCCTCGGACAAATCAACACTGAAGCTTTCTTT	CATSLGQINTEAFF
TRBV7-8	TRBJ2-5	TRBD2	many	TGTGCCAGCAGCCCCCTCCGTCGGCCGGGGCGGGGGCAAGAGACCCAGTACTTC	CASSPLRRPGRGQETQYF
TRBV4-1	TRBJ2-2	NA	few	TGCGCCAGCAGCCAACCCCCGTTCCACCGAGACACCGGGGAGCTGTTTTTT	CASSQPPFHRDTGELFF
TRBV27	TRBJ1-5	TRBD1	NA	TGTGCCAGCAGTCTATCGACAGGGTATCAGCCCCAGCATTTT	CASSLSTGYQPQHF
TRBV29-1	TRBJ1-2	TRBD1	NA	TGCAGCGTTGTAGCGGGACAGGCTGGCGATGGCTACACCTTC	CSVVAGQAGDGYTF
TRBV7-2	TRBJ1-1	NA	many	TGTGCCAGCAGCCCGGTCGGGGGAACGACTGAAGCTTTCTTT	CASSPVGGTTEAFF
TRBV7-6	TRBJ1-5	NA	once	TGTGCCAGCAGCTACGGAATCGGCGACAATCAGCCCCAGCATTTT	CASSYGIGDNQPQHF
TRBV24-1	TRBJ2-7	NA	once	TGTGCCACCCTAGGGTCGGTCTCCTACGAGCAGTACTTC	CATLGSVSYEQYF
TRBV4-3	TRBJ2-1	NA	few	TGCGCCAGCAGCCAAGGACAGTCCTACAATGAGCAGTTCTTC	CASSQGQSYNEQFF
TRBV13	TRBJ1-1	NA	NA	TGTGCCAGCAGCAACCTCGGGGGACCGAACACTGAAGCTTTCTTT	CASSNLGGPNTEAFF
TRBV6-1	TRBJ2-1	TRBD1	many	TGTGCCAGCAGTGGATGGCGGCAGGGGGCACTTAAGATTAAGAATGAGCAGTTCTTC	CASSGWRQGALKIKNEQFF
TRBV29-1	TRBJ2-5	NA	few	TGCAGCGTGCAGAGGGATGAGACCCAGTACTTC	CSVQRDETQYF
TRBV6-5	TRBJ1-5	NA	NA	TGTGCCAGCAGACCTCGGACAAATAGCAATCAGCCCCAGCATTTT	CASRPRTNSNQPQHF